This T cell receptor beta chain was identified in a study of cytomegalovirus exposure and HLA in healthy donors. Study summary: Most genotyped donors, 65% to 85% of about 400, had Caucasian-associated genetic ancestry.

Study-wide results and caveats: A later analysis linked a missense DCLRE1C variant to TCR beta V- and J-gene trimming. Further analysis was carried out later, and it showed several of the most significant clusters appearing linked to common viral pathogens. In a later analysis, TCR association rates varied by HLA locus: DRB1 most, HLA-C fewest.

As concerns this clone: What it binds is not known.

The CDR3 sequence is 15 residues long. CDR1 and CDR2 (germline): ENHRY, SYGVKD. Trimming cost V 8 bases and J 4 bases; bases outside gene matches: 7. The PCR had 60 Vbeta and 13 Jbeta primers. Data came from immunoSEQ multiplex PCR; TCRdb stores just in-frame clones and leaves some out. The table includes approximately 300,000 clones, under 90% detected once. Sequencing was done on a sample of PBMCs. The rearrangement uses TRBV10-3 and TRBJ2-2; 10 nucleotides agree with TRBD2. This clonotype was sampled from a girl aged 2-10 years in good health and CMV-seronegative. The CDR3 loop is CAIQREGDFTGELFF. The CDR3 coding sequence is TGTGCCATCCAGCGGGAGGGCGATTTCACCGGGGAGCTGTTTTTT.